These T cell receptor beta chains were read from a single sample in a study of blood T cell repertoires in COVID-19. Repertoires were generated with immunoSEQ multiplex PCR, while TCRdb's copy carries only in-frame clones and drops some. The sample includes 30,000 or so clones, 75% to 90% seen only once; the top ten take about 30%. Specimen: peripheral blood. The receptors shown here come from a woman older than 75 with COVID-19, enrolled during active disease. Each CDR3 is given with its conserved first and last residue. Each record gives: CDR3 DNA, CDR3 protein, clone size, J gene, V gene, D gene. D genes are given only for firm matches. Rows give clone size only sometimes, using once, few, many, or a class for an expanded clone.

TGCGCCAGCAGCGGATCAGGGGGCTCCTACGAGCAGTACTTC	CASSGSGGSYEQYF	.	TRBJ2-7	TRBV5-1	TRBD1
TGTGCCAGCAGCGAGAAGAACAGGGTCGGATCGGATACGCAGTATTTT	CASSEKNRVGSDTQYF	once	TRBJ2-3	TRBV9	.
TGTGCCAGCTCACCGGGCTCTAATGAAAAACTGTTTTTT	CASSPGSNEKLFF	.	TRBJ1-4	TRBV18	.
TGCGCCAGCCGGAATAGCGGGGGGGCCCCAGATACGCAGTATTTT	CASRNSGGAPDTQYF	.	TRBJ2-3	TRBV5-1	TRBD2
TGTGCCAGCTCCAGGGGGACAGCAAATCAGCCCCAGCATTTT	CASSRGTANQPQHF	.	TRBJ1-5	TRBV2	TRBD1
TGTGCCAGCAGCTCGGCGACAGGGGCCCTACGAATGAACACTGAAGCTTTCTTT	CASSSATGALRMNTEAFF	.	TRBJ1-1	TRBV7-2	TRBD1
TGTGCCAGCAGCAGGGCCGGGACAGATTCTGTCCTGACTTTC	CASSRAGTDSVLTF	.	TRBJ2-6	TRBV11-2	TRBD1
TGTGCCAGCAGTTTCAGACAGGGTATGTCCGAGCAGTACTTC	CASSFRQGMSEQYF	.	TRBJ2-7	TRBV27	TRBD1
TGTGCCAGCAGCTTTCCGGGCGGACAGGGCCCCAGCGGGGAGCTGTTTTTT	CASSFPGGQGPSGELFF	.	TRBJ2-2	TRBV7-2	TRBD1
TGTGCCAGTAGTATAGGCGGGGGCTCCTACAATGAGCAGTTCTTC	CASSIGGGSYNEQFF	.	TRBJ2-1	TRBV19	TRBD2
TGTGCCAGCAGCCCGGCAGGGGGTGAATCTGAAGCTTTCTTT	CASSPAGGESEAFF	.	TRBJ1-1	TRBV3-1/TRBV3-2	TRBD1
TGTGCCAGCAGTGCCGGGACAGGGATCGAGACCCAGTACTTC	CASSAGTGIETQYF	.	TRBJ2-5	TRBV27	TRBD1
TGTGCCATCAGGCGGGACAGGGCCACCGGGGAGCTGTTTTTT	CAIRRDRATGELFF	.	TRBJ2-2	TRBV10-3	TRBD1
TGTGCCAGTAACCTAGGGGGCTACACTGAAGCTTTCTTT	CASNLGGYTEAFF	.	TRBJ1-1	TRBV19	TRBD1
TGCGCCAGCAGCAGCAGGGCTGACACTGAAGCTTTCTTT	CASSSRADTEAFF	.	TRBJ1-1	TRBV5-1	.
TGTGCCAGCAGCTTGCCCCTGTGGGTCCGGGGGGGCTCTGGAAACACCATATATTTT	CASSLPLWVRGGSGNTIYF	.	TRBJ1-3	TRBV5-6	.
TGTGCCAGCAGCTTCTGGGACAGGGGGGGTGGCTACACCTTC	CASSFWDRGGGYTF	few	TRBJ1-2	TRBV5-5	TRBD1
TGTGCCAGCAGCTTGGTAGGGGCCCCGAAGGCGGATGGCTACACCTTC	CASSLVGAPKADGYTF	.	TRBJ1-2	TRBV5-8	.
TGTGCCTGGAGCGGAGGCGGGCTTAATCAGCCCCAGCATTTT	CAWSGGGLNQPQHF	.	TRBJ1-5	TRBV30	.
TGTGCCAGCAGTACCCTCGGGGGGGGTAATTCACCCCTCCACTTT	CASSTLGGGNSPLHF	once	TRBJ1-6	TRBV27	.
TGTGCCAGCAGTAAGCACAGGGTAATGAGTACAGATACGCAGTATTTT	CASSKHRVMSTDTQYF	.	TRBJ2-3	TRBV6-2/TRBV6-3	.
TGTGCCAGCACCATGGAAGCGGGGGGGCCCGGGGAGCTGTTTTTT	CASTMEAGGPGELFF	.	TRBJ2-2	TRBV3-1/TRBV3-2	TRBD2
TGTGCCAGCAGCTCCGGGACAGGCGGCGAAAAACTGTTTTTT	CASSSGTGGEKLFF	.	TRBJ1-4	TRBV11-1	TRBD1
TGTGCCTGGAGCCTGGGACAGGGGAACACTGAAGCTTTCTTT	CAWSLGQGNTEAFF	.	TRBJ1-1	TRBV30	TRBD1